This passage covers 16 T cell receptor beta chains from one sample sequenced in a study of blood T cell repertoires in COVID-19. The data were produced by immunoSEQ multiplex PCR, yet TCRdb's version contains in-frame clones alone and is incomplete. This sample yields about 370,000 clones, of which 70% to 90% are seen a single time; about 9.4% belongs to the top ten. The source material was peripheral blood. These receptors originate from a woman aged 30 to 39 with COVID-19, enrolled during active disease.

V and J are TRBV7-2 and TRBJ2-7; possibly TRBD2 for D (6 bases). V gave up 0 bases and J gave up 6 bases, with 18 bases separating them. Germline lookup yields CDR1 SGHTA and CDR2 FQGNSA. The CDR3 spans 16 residues. DNA of the CDR3: TGTGCCAGCAGCTTAGCCCCGCCGGGACTCCTCCCCGAGCAGTACTTC. This encodes CASSLAPPGLLPEQYF.

The rearrangement uses TRBV6-5 and TRBJ2-2; TRBD2 matches 7 bases. CDR3 length: 15 residues. V was pared by 2 bases and J by 4 bases, with 4 bases of the junction left unmatched. The germline V gene encodes CDR1 MNHEY and CDR2 SVGAGI. The CDR3 nucleotides are TGTGCCAGCAGTTACACGGGAGGTGGCACCGGGGAGCTGTTTTTT. It codes for CASSYTGGGTGELFF.

This rearrangement joins TRBV11-2 to TRBJ2-1; 9 bases are shared with TRBD2. This CDR3 comprises 15 residues. The J segment lost 8 bases and the V segment lost 4 bases, leaving 9 bases of the junction unmatched. Per germline, CDR1 SGHAT and CDR2 FQNNGV. The CDR3 DNA reads as TGTGCCAGCAGCTGGGGGGGTAGCGGGAGCTATGAGCAGTTCTTC. Its protein is CASSWGGSGSYEQFF.

V gene TRBV5-6 combines with J gene TRBJ2-1; 9 nucleotides line up with TRBD2. With 3 bases clipped from V and 9 bases from J, the junction kept 7 bases outside the gene matches. The CDR3 loop spans 14 amino acids. Germline values: CDR1 SGHDT, CDR2 YYEEEE. CDR3 loop: CASSYLSGRGEQFF. As DNA, the CDR3 is TGTGCCAGCAGCTACCTTAGCGGGAGAGGTGAGCAGTTCTTC. The variable domain in full, completed from reference TRBV5-6 and TRBJ2-1, reads DAGVTQSPTHLIKTRGQQVTLRCSPKSGHDTVSWYQQALGQGPQFIFQYYEEEERQRGNFPDRFSGHQFPNYSSELNVNALLLGDSALYLCASSYLSGRGEQFFGPGTRLTVL.

The gene calls are TRBV18 and TRBJ1-5; D possibly corresponds to TRBD1 (5 bases). The germline V and J ends were trimmed by 4 bases and 2 bases, with 9 bases remaining between them. The CDR3 length is 14 residues. From germline, CDR1 is KGHSH and CDR2 LQKENI. The CDR3: CASSQGLGNQPQHF. CDR3 DNA sequence: TGTGCCAGCTCACAGGGGCTCGGCAATCAGCCCCAGCATTTT. Full variable domain (remainder filled in from reference TRBV18 and TRBJ1-5): NAGVMQNPRHLVRRRGQEARLRCSPMKGHSHVYWYRQLPEEGLKFMVYLQKENIIDESGMPKERFSAEFPKEGPSILRIQQVVRGDSAAYFCASSQGLGNQPQHFGDGTRLSIL.

The chain couples TRBV10-3 to TRBJ1-1; perhaps TRBD1 as D (5 bases). Germline CDR1 ENHRY, CDR2 SYGVKD. The CDR3 extends over 15 amino acids. Trimming removed 2 bases from V and 4 bases from J, with 14 bases in between. The CDR3, as DNA: TGTGCCATCAGTGAGGGAGGGACGAGGGGCACTGAAGCTTTCTTT. Translated, it gives CAISEGGTRGTEAFF.

The chain links TRBV10-3 to TRBJ1-1; 10 positions match TRBD1. The germline V gene encodes CDR1 ENHRY and CDR2 SYGVKD. V lost 10 bases to trimming and J lost 7 bases; unmatched junction nucleotides: 12. The CDR3 has 14 amino acids. Written as DNA, the CDR3 is TGTGCCACCTCCCGACAGGGGGCTGGCGGTGAAGCTTTCTTT. It is translated as CATSRQGAGGEAFF.

This chain uses TRBV6-2 or TRBV6-3 with TRBJ2-1; D unclear. Trimming removed 2 bases at V and 3 bases at J, with 11 bases between. Germline V gene sequence: CDR1 MNHEY, CDR2 SVGEGT. The CDR3 has 15 amino acids. This chain's CDR3 is CASSYKAPSYNEQFF. The CDR3 bases are TGTGCCAGCAGTTACAAAGCGCCAAGCTACAATGAGCAGTTCTTC.

The rearrangement joins TRBV24-1 to TRBJ2-1; 10 nucleotides line up with TRBD2. J was trimmed by 4 bases and V by 6 bases; bases with no gene match: 5. Germline CDR1 and CDR2: KGHDR and SFDVKD. The CDR3 is 15 amino acids. CDR3 sequence: CATSTGTSEYNEQFF. The CDR3 bases are TGTGCCACCAGTACCGGGACTAGCGAGTACAATGAGCAGTTCTTC.

The chain couples TRBV19 to TRBJ2-5; 10 bases align to TRBD2. The germline gives CDR1 LNHDA, CDR2 SQIVND (reference sequence). The CDR3 covers 14 residues. V lost 6 bases, J lost 5 bases, and 6 bases stayed unmatched. The CDR3 reads CASSLAGVGETQYF. The CDR3 DNA reads as TGTGCCAGTAGCCTAGCGGGAGTCGGTGAGACCCAGTACTTC.

This sequence joins TRBV2 and TRBJ2-1; D might be TRBD2 (6 bases). V was shortened by 7 bases and J by 8 bases, with 9 bases between the two germline ends. This CDR3 contains 11 residues. In germline, CDR1 is SNHLY, CDR2 FYNNEI. For the CDR3, the DNA is TGTGCCAGCACCGGAGGGGATGAGCAGTTCTTC. Amino acids: CASTGGDEQFF. The full variable domain, with the rest looked up from reference TRBV2 and TRBJ2-1, is EPEVTQTPSHQVTQMGQEVILRCVPISNHLYFYWYRQILGQKVEFLVSFYNNEISEKSEIFDDQFSVERPDGSNFTLKIRSTKLEDSAMYFCASTGGDEQFFGPGTRLTVL.

V gene TRBV28 combines with J gene TRBJ1-1, with a possible D match to TRBD1 (5 bases). The CDR3 has 15 amino acids. Germline CDR1 MDHEN, CDR2 SYDVKM. V shed 3 bases and J shed 1 base, with 12 bases lying between them. The CDR3 protein is CASSFAPTENTEAFF. The CDR3 DNA reads as TGTGCCAGCAGTTTTGCCCCGACAGAGAACACTGAAGCTTTCTTT.

The chain links TRBV20-1 to TRBJ1-5; perhaps TRBD1 as D (5 bases). V was clipped by 3 bases and J by 0 bases, with 12 bases between them. The V gene's germline CDR1 is DFQATT and CDR2 SNEGSKA (reference sequence). This CDR3 comprises 15 residues. CDR3 region: CSASPTVNSNQPQHF. The CDR3 region has the DNA TGCAGTGCTAGTCCGACAGTCAATAGCAATCAGCCCCAGCATTTT.

The V call is TRBV7-2, the J call TRBJ2-3, with 8 bases fitting TRBD1. Trimming removed 5 bases from V and 3 bases from J; junction bases left unmatched: 7. In germline, CDR1 is SGHTA, CDR2 FQGNSA. The CDR3 consists of 15 residues. CDR3 sequence reads: CASSVGQGGTDTQYF. As DNA, the CDR3 is TGTGCCAGCAGCGTCGGACAGGGCGGGACAGATACGCAGTATTTT.

This clone has just a few counts. The chain carries TRBV7-3 and TRBJ1-5, with 7 bases matching TRBD1. This CDR3 has 17 amino acids. Per germline, CDR1 SGHTA and CDR2 FQGTGA. J gave up 6 bases and V 0 bases, and 11 bases lay outside the gene matches. The CDR3 loop is CASSLTKDRSVGQPQHF. The CDR3 region has the DNA TGTGCCAGCAGCTTAACTAAGGACAGGTCGGTCGGTCAGCCCCAGCATTTT.

Of note for this clone: This same CDR3 is encoded by further DNA sequences in the sample. This chain uses TRBV5-1 with TRBJ2-3; TRBD2 aligns across 12 bases. There are 16 residues in the CDR3. The germline gives CDR1 SGHRS, CDR2 YFSETQ. V lost 0 bases, J lost 2 bases, and 1 base stayed unmatched. The CDR3 loop reads CASSLGLAGATDTQYF. CDR3 DNA sequence: TGCGCCAGCAGCTTGGGACTAGCGGGAGCCACAGATACGCAGTATTTT. Combining the CDR3 with reference TRBV5-1 and TRBJ2-3 gives the whole variable domain KAGVTQTPRYLIKTRGQQVTLSCSPISGHRSVSWYQQTPGQGLQFLFEYFSETQRNKGNFPGRFSGRQFSNSRSEMNVSTLELGDSALYLCASSLGLAGATDTQYFGPGTRLTVL.